A selection of T cell receptor beta chains follows, all from one sample in a study of T cell clonotyping in hematopoietic cell transplantation. Profiling relied on immunoSEQ multiplex PCR, and the TCRdb table lists in-frame clones only, not all of them. Of around 6,000 clones listed, about 32% are singletons. Sequencing was performed on peripheral blood mononuclear cells, taken 30 days after allogeneic stem cell transplant. These receptors all stem from a female patient aged 50 to 60 who had an allogeneic stem cell transplant from an unrelated donor, so the T cells may come from the graft donor. Some clones in this sample may be carry-over from other donors' samples. CDR3s include the opening cysteine and the closing phenylalanine or tryptophan. A D gene is named only where the DNA matches it firmly. Size is omitted from some rows. Given values are once, few, many or a class for expanded clones.

d_gene	v_gene	abundance	j_gene	CDR3aa	CDR3nt
NA	TRBV6-5	few	TRBJ1-5	CASSYSGQSNQPQHF	TGTGCCAGCAGTTACAGTGGACAGAGCAATCAGCCCCAGCATTTT
NA	TRBV9	NA	TRBJ2-3	CASSVAGGWADTQYF	TGTGCCAGCAGCGTAGCGGGGGGCTGGGCAGATACGCAGTATTTT
NA	TRBV30	NA	TRBJ2-7	CAWSVGVRSSYEQYF	TGTGCCTGGAGTGTCGGGGTCCGGAGCTCCTACGAGCAGTACTTC
TRBD1	TRBV25-1	NA	TRBJ1-1	CASSEYRTGRNTEAFF	TGTGCCAGCAGTGAATATCGGACAGGGAGGAACACTGAAGCTTTCTTT
TRBD1	TRBV30	NA	TRBJ2-1	CAWSVLGTGGQFF	TGTGCCTGGAGTGTACTGGGGACAGGAGGGCAGTTCTTC
NA	TRBV2	NA	TRBJ2-2	CASSDGGSTGELFF	TGTGCCAGCAGTGATGGGGGTTCCACCGGGGAGCTGTTTTTT
NA	TRBV25-1	once	TRBJ2-7	CATARRTPGSEQYF	TGTGCCACCGCCCGCAGGACTCCGGGGAGCGAGCAGTACTTC
NA	TRBV29-1	few	TRBJ1-1	CSVEISPNTEAFF	TGCAGCGTTGAAATCAGCCCGAACACTGAAGCTTTCTTT
NA	TRBV30	NA	TRBJ1-5	CAWSARLGSNQPQHF	TGTGCCTGGAGTGCCCGCCTCGGCAGTAATCAGCCCCAGCATTTT
TRBD2	TRBV5-1	few	TRBJ2-2	CASSLDGGGEYGELFF	TGCGCCAGCAGCTTGGACGGCGGGGGGGAGTACGGGGAGCTGTTTTTT
NA	TRBV30	NA	TRBJ2-7	CAWSVTGILHEQYF	TGTGCCTGGAGTGTAACAGGGATTCTACACGAGCAGTACTTC
TRBD1	TRBV30	NA	TRBJ1-5	CALNRGNQPQHF	TGTGCCCTCAACAGGGGTAATCAGCCCCAGCATTTT
TRBD2	TRBV30	NA	TRBJ2-7	CAWNKREAPLGEQYF	TGTGCCTGGAATAAGCGGGAGGCCCCACTGGGCGAGCAGTACTTC
NA	TRBV30	few	TRBJ1-2	CAWSRGGYGYTF	TGTGCCTGGAGCCGGGGGGGATATGGCTACACCTTC
NA	TRBV30	NA	TRBJ2-1	CAWFTRGYNEQFF	TGTGCCTGGTTTACCCGGGGATACAATGAGCAGTTCTTC
TRBD1	TRBV28	few	TRBJ2-7	CASSSTGPGQGAGEQYF	TGTGCCAGCAGTTCGACAGGACCGGGACAGGGGGCCGGGGAGCAGTACTTC
TRBD1	TRBV30	NA	TRBJ1-1	CAWYRGPVQAFF	TGTGCCTGGTACAGGGGACCGGTCCAAGCTTTCTTT
NA	TRBV29-1	NA	TRBJ1-2	CSVERDTSNYGYTF	TGCAGCGTTGAAAGGGACACCTCTAACTATGGCTACACCTTC
NA	TRBV30	NA	TRBJ1-1	CAWSTPGGRTEAFF	TGTGCCTGGAGTACCCCGGGGGGCAGGACTGAAGCTTTCTTT
TRBD1	TRBV30	NA	TRBJ1-2	CASPGQGGYGYTF	TGTGCCTCACCCGGACAGGGGGGTTATGGCTACACCTTC
NA	TRBV30	NA	TRBJ1-5	CAWSAEVDQPQHF	TGTGCCTGGAGTGCGGAGGTCGATCAGCCCCAGCATTTT
NA	TRBV30	NA	TRBJ1-2	CAWSINARAGGYTF	TGTGCCTGGAGTATCAATGCCAGGGCTGGCGGCTACACCTTC
NA	TRBV6-5	NA	TRBJ1-1	CASSYSRIPNTEAFF	TGTGCCAGCAGTTACTCGAGAATCCCGAACACTGAAGCTTTCTTT
NA	TRBV30	NA	TRBJ1-6	CAWSGQTNSPLHF	TGTGCCTGGAGTGGACAGACTAATTCACCCCTCCACTTT
TRBD1	TRBV5-6	NA	TRBJ2-5	CASSLAGQGAAKTQYF	TGTGCCAGCAGCTTGGCCGGACAGGGGGCAGCTAAGACCCAGTACTTC
NA	TRBV29-1	NA	TRBJ2-5	CSYRFQETQYF	TGCAGCTACAGGTTCCAAGAGACCCAGTACTTC
NA	TRBV12-1	few	TRBJ1-2	CASSSGAGNGYTF	TGTGCCAGCAGCTCCGGGGCGGGGAATGGCTACACCTTC
NA	TRBV6-5	NA	TRBJ2-7	CASSTYRDWVGQYF	TGTGCCAGCAGTACCTACAGGGATTGGGTAGGGCAGTACTTC
NA	TRBV6-5	NA	TRBJ2-2	CASSYSKLGELFF	TGTGCCAGCAGTTACTCGAAGCTCGGGGAGCTGTTTTTT
NA	TRBV7-8	NA	TRBJ1-2	CASRGGGSYGYTF	TGTGCCAGCCGAGGGGGGGGCAGCTATGGCTACACCTTC
TRBD2	TRBV14	NA	TRBJ2-3	CASSRDYRTDTQYF	TGTGCCAGCAGCCGGGACTACCGCACAGATACGCAGTATTTT
NA	TRBV28	few	TRBJ2-7	CASSLSLPGSYEQYF	TGTGCCAGCAGTTTATCCCTCCCCGGGTCCTACGAGCAGTACTTC
TRBD1	TRBV6-6	NA	TRBJ1-1	CASTRTGVNTEAFF	TGTGCCAGCACCAGGACAGGGGTGAACACTGAAGCTTTCTTT
NA	TRBV5-6	few	TRBJ1-6	CASTPAGGHSPLHF	TGTGCCAGCACCCCCGCTGGCGGACATTCACCCCTCCACTTT
TRBD1	TRBV30	NA	TRBJ1-2	CAWSRGENYGYTF	TGTGCCTGGAGCAGGGGGGAAAACTATGGCTACACCTTC
NA	TRBV7-2	few	TRBJ2-7	CASSLGALIPIYEQYF	TGTGCCAGCAGCTTAGGGGCGCTAATACCGATTTACGAGCAGTACTTC
TRBD1	TRBV2	few	TRBJ1-6	CASSVRRGESPLHF	TGTGCCAGCAGTGTGCGCAGGGGGGAATCACCCCTCCACTTT
NA	TRBV5-1	NA	TRBJ2-3	CASSLGGITDTQYF	TGCGCCAGCAGCTTGGGCGGGATCACAGATACGCAGTATTTT
NA	TRBV6-5	NA	TRBJ1-6	CASSRDLGNSPLHF	TGTGCCAGCAGTCGCGATTTGGGGAATTCACCCCTCCACTTT
TRBD1	TRBV30	few	TRBJ1-1	CAWSGDRVQTEAFF	TGTGCCTGGAGTGGGGACAGGGTGCAAACTGAAGCTTTCTTT
NA	TRBV19	few	TRBJ1-5	CASREEGGSQPQHF	TGTGCCAGTAGGGAAGAAGGGGGATCTCAGCCCCAGCATTTT
NA	TRBV20-1	few	TRBJ2-7	CSVLAYEQYF	TGCAGTGTTTTAGCGTACGAGCAGTACTTC
NA	TRBV29-1	NA	TRBJ2-6	CSVGQDRSGANVLTF	TGCAGCGTTGGACAGGATAGGTCTGGGGCCAACGTCCTGACTTTC
NA	TRBV6-5	NA	TRBJ1-2	CASSYSGYSGYTF	TGTGCCAGCAGTTACTCGGGCTATAGTGGCTACACCTTC
TRBD1	TRBV19	NA	TRBJ1-4	CASIPTGEGEKLFF	TGTGCCAGTATCCCAACAGGGGAGGGTGAAAAACTGTTTTTT
NA	TRBV19	few	TRBJ2-5	CASSIDTQEETQYF	TGTGCCAGTAGTATCGACACACAGGAAGAGACCCAGTACTTC